The next 3 T cell receptor beta chains were all read from a single sample in a study of T cells in women clearing cervical HPV infection. The data were produced by immunoSEQ multiplex PCR, yet TCRdb's version contains in-frame clones alone and is incomplete. Reported are about 48,000 clones; the ten largest clones contain about 1.5%. Material: blood buffy coat. The receptor set was obtained from a woman between 18 and 75 years old with a cervical HPV16 infection that either progressed to CIN3+ or cleared (not recorded which).

Comments on this clone: The CDR3 end lies 3 residues beyond the end of the read and is filled in from the germline J gene. This chain links TRBV20-1 with TRBJ1-4; 9 nucleotides align to TRBD1. Germline V CDR1 and CDR2: DFQATT, SNEGSKA (reference sequence). The CDR3 is 16 amino acids. After removal of 7 bases from V and 0 bases from J, the junction contained 9 bases not matched to a gene. CDR3 DNA, as far as it was read: TGCAGTGGGATGGACAGGGGACCTGCAACTAATGAAAAA. Translated: CSGMDRGPATNEK. The full-length CDR3 reads as CSGMDRGPATNEKLFF.

The CDR3 DNA, read in part, is TGCAGCGCCACCACAGCCGGGGGAGGCTACGAG. Protein sequence: CSATTAGGGYE. The entire CDR3 is CSATTAGGGYEQYF. The chain links TRBV29-1 to TRBJ2-7; D perhaps matches TRBD2 (6 bases). The read comes to an end 3 residues before the CDR3 does, leaving the germline J gene to fill in the end. Germline V gene data show CDR1 as SQVTM and CDR2 as ANQGSEA. V shed 7 bases and J shed 3 bases, with 19 bases lying between them. The CDR3 runs 14 residues.

Note on this clone: The CDR3 is cut off 3 residues early in the read; its end comes from the germline J gene. V is TRBV29-1 and J is TRBJ2-7, with no clear D. The CDR3 is made up of 12 amino acids. The V end was cut by 1 base, the J end by 1 base, with 5 bases between. CDR1 is SQVTM, CDR2 ANQGSEA, per germline. The DNA read from the CDR3 is TGCAGCGTTGAAGTCTCGTCCTACGAG. It specifies CSVEVSSYE. The full CDR3 sequence reads CSVEVSSYEQYF.